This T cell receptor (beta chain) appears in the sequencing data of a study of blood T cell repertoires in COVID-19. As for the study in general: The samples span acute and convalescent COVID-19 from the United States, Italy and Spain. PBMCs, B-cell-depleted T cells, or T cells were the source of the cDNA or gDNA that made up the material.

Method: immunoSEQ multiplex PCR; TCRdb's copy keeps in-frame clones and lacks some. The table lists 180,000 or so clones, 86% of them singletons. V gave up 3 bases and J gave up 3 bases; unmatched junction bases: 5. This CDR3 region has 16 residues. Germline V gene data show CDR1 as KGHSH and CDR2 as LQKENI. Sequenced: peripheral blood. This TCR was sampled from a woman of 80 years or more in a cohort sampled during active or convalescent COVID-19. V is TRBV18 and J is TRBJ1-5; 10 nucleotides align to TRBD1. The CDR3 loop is CASSPGTGVDNQPQHF. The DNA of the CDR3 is TGTGCCAGCTCACCGGGGACAGGGGTCGACAATCAGCCCCAGCATTTT. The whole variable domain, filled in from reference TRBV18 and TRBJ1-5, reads NAGVMQNPRHLVRRRGQEARLRCSPMKGHSHVYWYRQLPEEGLKFMVYLQKENIIDESGMPKERFSAEFPKEGPSILRIQQVVRGDSAAYFCASSPGTGVDNQPQHFGDGTRLSIL.